Shown below are 18 T cell receptor beta chains from a single sample sequenced in a study of blood T cell repertoires in COVID-19. Profiled with immunoSEQ multiplex PCR; TCRdb holds only in-frame clones, not every one. The data show over 200,000 clones, more than 70% seen once. Sequenced material: peripheral blood. The receptor set was obtained from a woman aged 55 to 70 with acute or convalescent COVID-19.

The chain employs TRBV5-1 and TRBJ2-1, with TRBD2 identical over 9 bases. Trimming at V came to 0 bases and at J to 6 bases, leaving 7 bases not matched to a gene. Germline CDR1 reads SGHRS; CDR2 reads YFSETQ. The CDR3 length is 16 residues. The CDR3 is CASSLEGGGAVNEQFF. The CDR3 bases are TGCGCCAGCAGCTTGGAGGGCGGGGGGGCCGTCAATGAGCAGTTCTTC.

V gene TRBV3-1 (or the pseudogene TRBV3-2) combines with J gene TRBJ2-2, with 10 bases aligning to TRBD2. The V and J ends lost 1 base and 5 bases, in that order; junction bases with no gene match: 7. This CDR3 region has 17 residues. Germline loops: CDR1 LGHDT, CDR2 YNNKEL (reference sequence). CDR3 loop: CASSQALAGPLTGELFF. CDR3 nucleotide sequence: TGTGCCAGCAGCCAAGCACTAGCGGGACCTTTGACCGGGGAGCTGTTTTTT.

The V gene is TRBV10-3, the J gene TRBJ1-3; possible D gene TRBD1, 5 bases. This CDR3 spans 16 amino acids. V lost 8 bases to trimming and J lost 0 bases, with 17 bases between them. The germline gives CDR1 ENHRY, CDR2 SYGVKD. The DNA for the CDR3 is TGTGCCATCGGGCGTGAGGGACTTAGCTCTGGAAACACCATATATTTT. Its translation: CAIGREGLSSGNTIYF.

This clone was seen only once. The chain combines TRBV20-1 with TRBJ2-7; D gene uncertain. Germline CDR1 and CDR2: DFQATT and SNEGSKA (reference sequence). V shed 8 bases and J shed 7 bases, with 15 bases lying between them. The CDR3 runs to 11 residues. The CDR3 nucleotides are TGCAGTTTCCAAGTTCAGAGGGAGCAGTACTTC. Amino acid sequence: CSFQVQREQYF.

This chain connects TRBV6-5 to TRBJ1-2; D is perhaps TRBD1 (6 bases). The CDR3 runs 13 residues. Germline V gives CDR1 MNHEY, CDR2 SVGAGI. Trimming stripped 5 bases from V and 8 bases from J, with 15 bases between. CDR3 region: CASSRSGEYGYTF. The CDR3 nucleotides are TGTGCCAGCAGTCGGTCAGGGGAGTACGGCTACACCTTC.

This clone was observed once. The CDR3 reads CASRLQGGGGYTF. CDR3 bases: TGTGCCAGCAGACTACAGGGTGGCGGGGGCTACACCTTC. The chain has TRBV3-1 (or the pseudogene TRBV3-2) and TRBJ1-2; a possible D gene is TRBD1 (6 bases). From germline, CDR1 is LGHDT and CDR2 YNNKEL (reference sequence). This CDR3 has 13 residues. V was clipped by 6 bases and J by 8 bases, with 16 bases between them.

This chain links TRBV7-6 with TRBJ1-1; 10 positions match TRBD1. The V and J ends lost 5 bases and 4 bases, in that order; junction bases with no gene match: 10. The CDR3 sequence is 16 residues long. CDR1 SGHVS and CDR2 FNYEAQ come from the germline V gene. The chain's CDR3 is CASSALRQGASTEAFF. CDR3 DNA sequence: TGTGCCAGCAGCGCCCTGAGACAGGGGGCCAGCACTGAAGCTTTCTTT.

The CDR3 sequence: CASSLGGGYNEQFF. CDR3 coding DNA: TGTGCCAGCAGCTTAGGGGGGGGATACAATGAGCAGTTCTTC. The chain employs TRBV5-4 and TRBJ2-1, with D tentatively TRBD2 (7 bases). V was trimmed by 2 bases and J by 4 bases, leaving 10 bases between them. This CDR3 is built from 14 residues. The germline gives CDR1 SGHNT, CDR2 YYREEE (reference sequence).

The chain links TRBV15 to TRBJ2-3; 10 bases match TRBD2. Germline values: CDR1 LNHNV, CDR2 YYDKDF (reference sequence). CDR3 length equals 17 residues. Trimming took 5 bases from V and 4 from J; bases not matched to a gene: 12. The CDR3 reads CATSPTSLAGKADTQYF. For the CDR3, the DNA is TGTGCCACCAGCCCCACGTCACTAGCGGGGAAAGCAGATACGCAGTATTTT.

V is TRBV10-1 and J is TRBJ1-5; tentative D call: TRBD1 (6 bases). The germline V gene encodes CDR1 WNHNN and CDR2 SYGVQD (reference sequence). The CDR3 has 15 residues. The V end was cut by 6 bases, the J end by 5 bases, with 17 bases between. The CDR3 is CASRPPRGPDQPQHF. The CDR3 DNA reads TGCGCCAGCAGGCCGCCCAGGGGTCCCGATCAGCCCCAGCATTTT.

This chain links TRBV19 with TRBJ1-1, with D unresolved. Germline values: CDR1 LNHDA, CDR2 SQIVND (reference sequence). V shed 3 bases and J shed 2 bases, with 10 bases lying between them. The CDR3 has 14 amino acids. In DNA form, the CDR3 reads TGTGCCAGTAGTATGAGGGAAGGTAACACTGAAGCTTTCTTT. This encodes CASSMREGNTEAFF.

V gene TRBV10-3 combines with J gene TRBJ2-3; TRBD1 is a possible D gene (5 bases). Germline lookup yields CDR1 ENHRY and CDR2 SYGVKD. V was pared by 4 bases and J by 2 bases, with 22 bases between. This CDR3 region has 18 residues. For the CDR3, the DNA is TGTGCCATCAGTGGGGTCTGGGGCGGACCCTCCTCCACAGATACGCAGTATTTT. This sequence encodes CAISGVWGGPSSTDTQYF.

In this sample, this clone turned up once. The chain joins TRBV28 to TRBJ1-6; perhaps TRBD1 as D (6 bases). The germline gives CDR1 MDHEN, CDR2 SYDVKM. The CDR3 is made up of 15 amino acids. V was trimmed by 6 bases and J by 0 bases, leaving 9 bases between them. This CDR3 is CASSTRGSYNSPLHF. The CDR3 DNA sequence: TGTGCCAGCAGCACCAGGGGCTCCTATAATTCACCCCTCCACTTT.

This clone was seen just once. The same CDR3 can be traced to other DNA sequences in this sample. The chain combines TRBV9 with TRBJ2-5; D is perhaps TRBD1 (6 bases). V lost 0 bases, J lost 1 base, and 10 bases lay in between. The germline V gene encodes CDR1 SGDLS and CDR2 YYNGEE. CDR3 length: 15 amino acids. CDR3 nucleotide sequence: TGTGCCAGCAGCGTAGGGGCAGGGGTCCAAGAGACCCAGTACTTC. The encoded protein is CASSVGAGVQETQYF.

The CDR3 here is CASSSRQGPSNQPQHF. In nucleotides, the CDR3 is TGTGCCAGCAGTTCGAGACAGGGGCCAAGCAATCAGCCCCAGCATTTT. The chain uses TRBV27 and TRBJ1-5, with 8 bases that match TRBD1. CDR3 size: 16 residues. The junction had 6 bases not matched to a gene; V was cut back by 4 bases and J by 1 base. Per germline, CDR1 MNHEY and CDR2 SMNVEV (reference sequence).

The J gene is TRBJ1-5, the V gene TRBV7-8; D is unresolved. The V end was cut by 3 bases, the J end by 6 bases, with 12 bases between. There are 14 residues in the CDR3. CDR1 is SGHVS, CDR2 FQNEAQ, per germline. The CDR3 nucleotides read TGTGCCAGCAGCTTCTCGGGTCCCGGTCAGCCCCAGCATTTT. Translated: CASSFSGPGQPQHF.

The genes are TRBV15 and TRBJ1-5; tentatively, D is TRBD1 (6 bases). Trimming shortened V by 0 bases and J by 6 bases, and 27 bases separated the two germline ends. CDR1 and CDR2 (germline): LNHNV, YYDKDF (reference sequence). This CDR3 region has 20 residues. CDR3 nucleotide sequence: TGTGCCACCAGCAGAGATAACGACGAACGGGACATACTACGACGTCAGCCCCAGCATTTT. This gives the protein CATSRDNDERDILRRQPQHF. The full variable domain, completed using reference TRBV15 and TRBJ1-5, is DAMVIQNPRYQVTQFGKPVTLSCSQTLNHNVMYWYQQKSSQAPKLLFHYYDKDFNNEADTPDNFQSRRPNTSFCFLDIRSPGLGDTAMYLCATSRDNDERDILRRQPQHFGDGTRLSIL.

The chain couples TRBV6-4 to TRBJ2-1, with a weak D call TRBD2 (5 bases). This CDR3 has 15 amino acids. V was clipped by 6 bases and J by 0 bases, with 12 bases between them. Germline CDR1 and CDR2: MRHNA and SNTAGT. The CDR3 DNA is TGTGCCAGCAGCGAGGGCCGGAGCTCCTACAATGAGCAGTTCTTC. It translates to CASSEGRSSYNEQFF.